The 8 T cell receptor beta chains below were found in one sample sequenced in a study of CD8+ T cells in alopecia areata. Extracted RNA was reverse transcribed, and the resulting cDNA served as sequencing template. Some clones are missing from TCRdb's copy, which holds only in-frame ones; the method was immunoSEQ multiplex PCR. The repertoire has about 97,000 clones, approximately 42% of them found once; the top ten carry approximately 1.5%. The sequencing sample was made of CD4+ T cells sorted from blood. The receptors here all came from a human donor with alopecia areata.

The chain has TRBV5-6 and TRBJ1-1; D call uncertain. Trimming removed 1 base from V and 0 bases from J, with 10 bases in between. Germline CDR1 reads SGHDT; CDR2 reads YYEEEE. CDR3 length equals 15 residues. CDR3 in amino acids: CASSLLNRLNTEAFF. The CDR3 DNA reads as TGTGCCAGCAGCTTGTTGAACAGATTGAACACTGAAGCTTTCTTT.

The chain recombines TRBV7-9 with TRBJ2-5, with TRBD1 as a possible D gene (6 bases). CDR1 and CDR2 from the germline V gene are SEHNR and FQNEAQ (reference sequence). The CDR3 spans 14 residues. V lost 0 bases and J 5 bases, leaving 10 bases between the germline ends. The CDR3: CASSLAGGVETQYF. For the CDR3, the DNA is TGTGCCAGCAGCTTAGCAGGGGGAGTTGAGACCCAGTACTTC.

This clone has more than one count but fewer than ten. This sequence joins TRBV7-2 and TRBJ2-5; 8 bases agree with TRBD2. The junction had 12 bases not matched to a gene; V was cut back by 7 bases and J by 5 bases. Germline loops: CDR1 SGHTA, CDR2 FQGNSA. This CDR3 region has 15 residues. The CDR3 DNA reads as TGTGCCAGCACCCATAACGGGGGGGCCGAGGAGACCCAGTACTTC. Translation gives CASTHNGGAEETQYF.

This chain joins TRBV7-2 and TRBJ2-7; D perhaps matches TRBD2 (5 bases). V dropped 4 bases and J dropped 4 bases, with 11 bases sitting between them. Germline CDR1 reads SGHTA; CDR2 reads FQGNSA. The CDR3 is made up of 13 amino acids. This CDR3 reads CASSSRTGYEQYF. DNA for the CDR3: TGTGCCAGCAGCTCCCGGACTGGATACGAGCAGTACTTC.

The J gene is TRBJ1-1, the V gene TRBV5-6, with D possibly being TRBD1 (5 bases). With 3 bases removed from V and 5 bases from J, the gap between germline ends came to 17 bases. Germline CDR1 SGHDT, CDR2 YYEEEE. The CDR3 consists of 15 residues. DNA of the CDR3: TGTGCCAGCAGCTATGGGACGACCTTCGTGACTGAAGCTTTCTTT. Protein: CASSYGTTFVTEAFF.

This clone showed up just once. The chain recombines TRBV30 with TRBJ1-2, with D unresolved. Germline V gene sequence: CDR1 GTSNPN, CDR2 SVGIG (reference sequence). V lost 0 bases to trimming and J lost 6 bases, with 11 bases between them. The CDR3 contains 13 residues. CDR3 in amino acids: CAWSVRGIHGYTF. CDR3 sequence (DNA): TGTGCCTGGAGTGTACGGGGTATACATGGCTACACCTTC.

The V call is TRBV5-4, the J call TRBJ2-5; 8 bases map to TRBD1. The germline V gene has CDR1 SGHNT and CDR2 YYREEE (reference sequence). CDR3 length: 16 residues. J was trimmed by 2 bases and V by 0 bases; bases with no gene match: 6. CDR3 sequence reads: CASSLGRDRKQETQYF. The CDR3 nucleotides read TGTGCCAGCAGCTTGGGCCGGGACAGGAAACAAGAGACCCAGTACTTC.

This clone was observed a few times. A junction end diverges from the germline sequence, so it may reflect a read error. The chain is built from TRBV7-9 and TRBJ2-1; 11 bases agree with TRBD1. Germline V gene lookup returns CDR1 SEHNR and CDR2 FQNEAQ (reference sequence). The CDR3 runs 11 residues. The CDR3 sequence is CASSPKDRGLF. The CDR3, as DNA: TGTGCCAGCAGCCCAAAGGACAGGGGGCTCTTC. The whole variable domain, filled in from reference TRBV7-9 and TRBJ2-1, reads DTGVSQNPRHKITKRGQNVTFRCDPISEHNRLYWYRQTLGQGPEFLTYFQNEAQLEKSRLLSDRFSAERPKGSFSTLEIQRTEQGDSAMYLCASSPKDRGLFGPGTRLTVL.